These 7 T cell receptor beta chains came from one sample sequenced in a study of technical replicates of blood from a handful of donors. The protocol was immunoSEQ multiplex PCR, while the TCRdb copy is restricted to in-frame clones and leaves out a portion. The sample consists of about 70,000 clones, 95% of them appearing once. Input material: T cells isolated from PBMCs. The receptors stem from a human donor in good health.

The V call is TRBV5-4, the J call TRBJ1-1; 10 nucleotides line up with TRBD1. V lost 3 bases and J lost 4; bases outside the gene matches: 6. The CDR3 runs 15 residues. Germline V gene sequence: CDR1 SGHNT, CDR2 YYREEE (reference sequence). The DNA for the CDR3 is TGTGCCAGCAGCTCCCGACAGGGGGCGACCACTGAAGCTTTCTTT. This codes for CASSSRQGATTEAFF.

The CDR3 is CASSFDRGETQYF. The DNA of the CDR3 is TGTGCCAGCAGCTTTGACAGGGGAGAGACCCAGTACTTC. The chain carries TRBV27 and TRBJ2-5; 8 nucleotides align to TRBD1. The V and J ends lost 6 bases and 4 bases, in that order; junction bases with no gene match: 4. The CDR3 runs to 13 residues. Germline V lookup: CDR1 MNHEY, CDR2 SMNVEV (reference sequence).

V usage is TRBV7-3 and J usage is TRBJ2-2; the match to TRBD1 covers 9 bases. CDR3 length equals 15 residues. V lost 2 bases and J lost 6; bases outside the gene matches: 4. The V gene's germline CDR1 is SGHTA and CDR2 FQGTGA. This CDR3 is CASSLLGQGSGELFF. In nucleotides, the CDR3 is TGTGCCAGCAGCTTATTGGGACAGGGTTCCGGGGAGCTGTTTTTT.

The J gene is TRBJ2-7, the V gene TRBV5-5; the match to TRBD2 covers 10 bases. Germline loops: CDR1 SGHKS, CDR2 YYEKEE (reference sequence). The CDR3 is 15 residues long. V lost 0 bases, J lost 4 bases, and 4 bases stayed unmatched. The CDR3 loop reads CASSLGLAGTYEQYF. Written as DNA, the CDR3 is TGTGCCAGCAGCTTGGGACTAGCGGGTACTTACGAGCAGTACTTC.

DNA of the CDR3: TGTGCTAGTGGTTTGGAGACAGGGGGAGGTGGCTACACCTTC. It codes for CASGLETGGGGYTF. V is TRBV12-5 and J is TRBJ1-2, with TRBD1 matching 9 bases. Trimming removed 1 base from V and 7 bases from J; junction bases left unmatched: 4. The CDR3 spans 14 residues. Germline assignment: CDR1 LGHNT and CDR2 FRNRAP.

This rearrangement joins TRBV5-1 to TRBJ2-7; 9 bases are shared with TRBD1. V shed 4 bases and J 4 bases; nucleotides not matched to a gene: 6. The CDR3 loop spans 14 amino acids. CDR1 is SGHRS, CDR2 YFSETQ, per germline. The CDR3 DNA is TGCGCCAGCAGCCCGGGGACAGGGAGGTACGAGCAGTACTTC. Encoded protein: CASSPGTGRYEQYF.

The sample holds one count of this clone. J is TRBJ1-1 and V is TRBV15; 8 nucleotides line up with TRBD1. CDR1 and CDR2 (germline): LNHNV, YYDKDF (reference sequence). The CDR3 sequence is 17 residues long. V shed 0 bases and J 0 bases; nucleotides not matched to a gene: 6. The CDR3 loop is CATSRDRGLLVNTEAFF. CDR3 in DNA: TGTGCCACCAGCAGAGACAGGGGGCTCTTGGTGAACACTGAAGCTTTCTTT. Variable domain in full (rest from reference TRBV15 and TRBJ1-1): DAMVIQNPRYQVTQFGKPVTLSCSQTLNHNVMYWYQQKSSQAPKLLFHYYDKDFNNEADTPDNFQSRRPNTSFCFLDIRSPGLGDTAMYLCATSRDRGLLVNTEAFFGQGTRLTVV.